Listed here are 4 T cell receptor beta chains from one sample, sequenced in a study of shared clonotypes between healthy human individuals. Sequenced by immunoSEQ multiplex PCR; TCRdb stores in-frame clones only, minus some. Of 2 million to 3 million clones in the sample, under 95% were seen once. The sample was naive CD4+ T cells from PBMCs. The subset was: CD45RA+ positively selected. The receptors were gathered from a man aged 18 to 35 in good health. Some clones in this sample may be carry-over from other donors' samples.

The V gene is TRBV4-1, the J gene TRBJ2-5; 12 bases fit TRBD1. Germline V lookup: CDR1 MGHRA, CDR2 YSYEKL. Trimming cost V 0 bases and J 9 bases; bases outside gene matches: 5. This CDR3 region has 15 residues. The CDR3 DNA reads TGCGCCAGCAGCCAAGAGGGGACAGGGGGCGACTCCCAGTACTTC. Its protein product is CASSQEGTGGDSQYF.

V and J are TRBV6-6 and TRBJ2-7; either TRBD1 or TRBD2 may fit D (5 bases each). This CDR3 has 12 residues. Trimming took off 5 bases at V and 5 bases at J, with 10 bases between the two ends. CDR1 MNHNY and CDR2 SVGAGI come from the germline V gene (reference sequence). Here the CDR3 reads CASSEGLDEQYF. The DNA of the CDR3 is TGTGCCAGCAGTGAGGGGCTCGACGAGCAGTACTTC.

The chain's CDR3 is CASSLLREAFSYNEQFF. The CDR3 DNA follows: TGCGCCAGCAGCTTGTTGCGTGAGGCTTTCTCCTACAATGAGCAGTTCTTC. The J gene is TRBJ2-1, the V gene TRBV5-1; D gene unclear. Trimming stripped 1 base from V and 0 bases from J, with 14 bases between. The length of the CDR3 is 17 residues. Germline CDR1 SGHRS, CDR2 YFSETQ.

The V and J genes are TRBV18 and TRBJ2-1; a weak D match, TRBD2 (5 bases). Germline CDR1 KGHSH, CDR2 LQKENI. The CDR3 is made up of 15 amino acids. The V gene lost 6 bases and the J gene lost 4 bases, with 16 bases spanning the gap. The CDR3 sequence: CASSDERFAYNEQFF. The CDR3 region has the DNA TGTGCCAGCTCGGATGAGCGGTTTGCTTACAATGAGCAGTTCTTC.